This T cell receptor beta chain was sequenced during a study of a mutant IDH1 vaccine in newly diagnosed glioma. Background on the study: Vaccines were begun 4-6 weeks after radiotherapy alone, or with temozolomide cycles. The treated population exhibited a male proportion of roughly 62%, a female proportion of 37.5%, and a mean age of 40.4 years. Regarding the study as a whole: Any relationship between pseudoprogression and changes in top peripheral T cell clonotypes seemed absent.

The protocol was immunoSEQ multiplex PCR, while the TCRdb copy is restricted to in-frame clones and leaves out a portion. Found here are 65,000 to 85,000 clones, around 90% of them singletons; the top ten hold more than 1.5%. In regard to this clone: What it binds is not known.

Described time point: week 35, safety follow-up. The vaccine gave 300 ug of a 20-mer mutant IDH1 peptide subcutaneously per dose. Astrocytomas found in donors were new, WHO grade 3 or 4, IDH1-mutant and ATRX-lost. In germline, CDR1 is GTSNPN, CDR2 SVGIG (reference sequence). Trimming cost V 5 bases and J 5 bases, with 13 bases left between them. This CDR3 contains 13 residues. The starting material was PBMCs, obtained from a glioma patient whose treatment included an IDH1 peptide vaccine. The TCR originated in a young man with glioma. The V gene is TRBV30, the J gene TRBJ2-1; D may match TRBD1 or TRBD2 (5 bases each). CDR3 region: CAWSGTPNNEQFF. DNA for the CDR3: TGTGCCTGGTCCGGGACGCCTAACAATGAGCAGTTCTTC.